Sequencing of this T cell receptor (beta chain) was carried out in a study of blood T cell repertoires in COVID-19. At the level of the study: Whether acute or convalescent, the COVID-19 samples came from the United States, Italy and Spain. Sources were T cells, B-cell-depleted T cells, or PBMCs; the material itself was cDNA or gDNA.

The data were produced by immunoSEQ multiplex PCR, yet TCRdb's version contains in-frame clones alone and is incomplete. The sample includes around 250,000 clones, 85% seen only once; the top ten take about 6.9%. The V end lost 0 bases, the J end lost 5 bases, and 4 bases lay between the germline ends. Germline V CDR1 and CDR2: LNHDA, SQIVND (reference sequence). CDR3 size: 13 residues. In terms of age and location, participants ranged from roughly 18 to 95 years and lived in fewer than 30 US areas. Exposed study participants had met a COVID-19 case within 2 weeks before entry. The specimen was PBMCs or T cells enriched from blood (not recorded which). The gene calls are TRBV19 and TRBJ2-2; D is uncertain. The sequence derives from a woman between 50 and 59 years old who had been exposed to COVID-19. The chain's CDR3 is CASSIEITGELFF. CDR3 sequence (DNA): TGTGCCAGTAGTATAGAAATAACCGGGGAGCTGTTTTTT.